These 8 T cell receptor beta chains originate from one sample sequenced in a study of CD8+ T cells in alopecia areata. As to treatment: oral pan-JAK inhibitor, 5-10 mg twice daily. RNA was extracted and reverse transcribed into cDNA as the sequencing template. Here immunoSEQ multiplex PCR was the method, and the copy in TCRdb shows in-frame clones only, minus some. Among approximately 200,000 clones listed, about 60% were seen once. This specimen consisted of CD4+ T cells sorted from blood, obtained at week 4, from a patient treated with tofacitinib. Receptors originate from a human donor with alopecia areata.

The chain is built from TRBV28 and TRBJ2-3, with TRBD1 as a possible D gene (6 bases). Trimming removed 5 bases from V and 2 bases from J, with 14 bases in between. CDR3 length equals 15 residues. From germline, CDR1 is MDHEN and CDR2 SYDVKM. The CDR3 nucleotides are TGTGCCAGCAGTGCCCGGGACAAGGTCACAGATACGCAGTATTTT. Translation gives CASSARDKVTDTQYF.

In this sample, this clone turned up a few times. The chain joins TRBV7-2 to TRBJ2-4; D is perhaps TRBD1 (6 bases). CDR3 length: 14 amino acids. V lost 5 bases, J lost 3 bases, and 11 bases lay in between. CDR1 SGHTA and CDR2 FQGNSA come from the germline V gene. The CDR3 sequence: CASSVGQIKNIQYF. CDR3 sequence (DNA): TGTGCCAGCAGCGTCGGACAGATCAAAAACATTCAGTACTTC.

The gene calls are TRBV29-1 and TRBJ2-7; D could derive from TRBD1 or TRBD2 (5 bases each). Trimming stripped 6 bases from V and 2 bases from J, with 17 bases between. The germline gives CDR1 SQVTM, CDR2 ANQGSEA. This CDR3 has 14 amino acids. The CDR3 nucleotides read TGCAGCGTGCGAGACCAGAAGGGACCCTACGAGCAGTACTTC. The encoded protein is CSVRDQKGPYEQYF.

CDR3 region: CASSDRNSGANVLTF. CDR3 in DNA: TGTGCCAGCAGTGATCGTAACTCTGGGGCCAACGTCCTGACTTTC. V gene TRBV2 combines with J gene TRBJ2-6; D uncertain. Trimming shortened V by 3 bases and J by 0 bases, and 6 bases separated the two germline ends. This CDR3 is built from 15 residues. Germline assignment: CDR1 SNHLY and CDR2 FYNNEI.

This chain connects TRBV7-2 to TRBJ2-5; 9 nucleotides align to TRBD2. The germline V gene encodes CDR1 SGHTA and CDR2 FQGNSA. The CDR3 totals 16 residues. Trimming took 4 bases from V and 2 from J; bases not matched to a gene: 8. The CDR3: CASSSPRSGGQETQYF. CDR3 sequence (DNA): TGTGCCAGCAGCTCCCCCCGTAGCGGGGGACAAGAGACCCAGTACTTC.

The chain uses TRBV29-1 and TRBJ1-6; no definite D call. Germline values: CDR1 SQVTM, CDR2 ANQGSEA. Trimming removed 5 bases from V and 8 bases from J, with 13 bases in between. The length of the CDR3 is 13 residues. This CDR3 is CSVRKGNDSPLHF. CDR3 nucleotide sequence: TGCAGCGTTCGGAAGGGTAACGATTCACCCCTCCACTTT.

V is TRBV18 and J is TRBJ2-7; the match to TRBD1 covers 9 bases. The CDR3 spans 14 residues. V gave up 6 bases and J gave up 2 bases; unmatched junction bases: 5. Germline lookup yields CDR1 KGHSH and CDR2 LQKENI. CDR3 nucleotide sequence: TGTGCCAGCTCTGCGGGACAGGGACCCTACGAGCAGTACTTC. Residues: CASSAGQGPYEQYF.

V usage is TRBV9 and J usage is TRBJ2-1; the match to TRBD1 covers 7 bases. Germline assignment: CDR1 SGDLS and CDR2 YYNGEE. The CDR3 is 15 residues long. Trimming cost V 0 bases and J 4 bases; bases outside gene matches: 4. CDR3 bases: TGTGCCAGCAGCGTAGCCGGGACAGAATACAATGAGCAGTTCTTC. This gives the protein CASSVAGTEYNEQFF.